This TCR beta chain stems from a study of shared clonotypes between healthy human individuals (dated by TCRdb to about 2020). In terms of the full investigation: The cohort comprised a couple of women and a few men aged 18 to 49 years. For each donor, three plates each were used for CD4 naive and CD4 memory, two plates were used for CD8 naive, and one plate was used for CD8 memory. To estimate repertoire size and how much clonotype sharing occurs between individuals, the study deeply sequenced the blood TCR repertoires of five healthy adults. To increase sequencing depth and limit assay-specific biases, different laboratories used diverse techniques to prepare libraries and sequence TCR repertoires. Each donor's leukapheresis produced roughly between roughly 0.85 and 9.5 billion PBMCs.

The donors were healthy, HIV-negative adults with no recently reported acute infections or vaccinations. Every donor was a Caucasian adult residing in Nashville, Tennessee, USA. Magnetic negative selection was used to enrich CD4+ T cells, after which naive cells were positively selected on CD45RA and the negative fraction became the memory subset. After blood collection by leukapheresis, PBMCs were isolated using Ficoll-Histopaque density gradient centrifugation and then cryopreserved in the vapor phase of liquid nitrogen. Analytical flow cytometry was used to check the purity and quantity of every magnetically sorted T cell population. Genomic DNA was isolated from each sorted fraction and quantified by UV absorbance on a Nanodrop 2000c. The CDR3 spans 14 residues, from the cysteine through the phenylalanine. The entry retains the CDR3 DNA only, 42 bases that are in frame from base 1. V lost 8 bases and J lost 8 bases; the stretch between them is 18 bases long. Sequences LNHNV (CDR1) and YYDKDF (CDR2) are obtained from the germline V gene (reference sequence).

Remarks on this clone: Its cognate antigen has yet to be identified. Per-base quality was not reported, and no clone a single base away is much larger than it.

Using the deep immunoSEQ assay, TCR CDR3 regions were amplified from genomic DNA by multiplex PCR. Genomic DNA extracted from each cell subset was distributed evenly over all wells of several immunoSEQ 96-well plates, and each plate served as one replicate. For sorted subsets, each replicate PCR was loaded with about 0.2 ug genomic DNA, equivalent to 25,000 to 35,000 T cell genomes. Purified libraries were measured with a Qubit 3.0 fluorometer, size-checked on a Bioanalyzer 2100, and measured again with the KAPA Library Quantification kit. A separate single-read 150-cycle Illumina NextSeq 550 flow cell was used to sequence each immunoSEQ 96-well plate. Per the original workflow: Because the immunoSEQ output included only junctional sequences and no quality scores, the filtering could not be the same as the filtering used for full-length reads. To assign V/J genes and CDR3, sequences were annotated using PyIR, a Python wrapper for IgBLAST v1.9, with IMGT germline references. Any read was removed if the V/J assignment was weak (E-value above 1e-6), the CDR3 was missing, or the read contained stop codons, out-of-frame junctions, or ambiguous translated residues. V3J clonotypes were defined as sequences sharing an identical inferred V gene, J gene, and CDR3 amino acid sequence. Percentage overlap between repertoires was computed as shared unique clonotypes divided by the size of the smaller repertoire. RTK rarefaction, the Chao1 estimator, and Recon v2.1 estimates of unobserved clonotypes were used to assess repertoire richness. OLGA was used to compute generation probabilities for all TCRbeta clonotypes that the gDNA method yielded from several donors. Sourced from immuneACCESS, this table was stored by TCRdb with only in-frame sequences that have V and J called. A share of the clones is absent; for the studies checked, an unresolved V gene accounts for under half, and the remainder has no known explanation. V, J and clone size are those of that table, while D and trimming were read from the DNA. This sample comprises under 2.5 million clones, roughly 92% of them detected only once. Around 0.35% of the sample rests with the top ten.

Paper-wide results and their limitations: Because the study included a small number of donors, the genetic and exposure-history diversity represented was limited. Clonotypes shared by all four sorted-subset donors showed higher generation probabilities than non-shared clonotypes. Based on pairwise subsampling, the degree of clonotype sharing among donors was expected to be affected by sequencing depth. Incomplete sequencing was indicated by rarefaction of sorted-subset datasets, despite the large sequencing depth. Only blood was sampled, and tissue TCR repertoires likely differ from those in blood. Larger estimated clonotype richness was generally found for naive subsets than for memory subsets. Sharing across a few donors was observed for around 5% of naive CD4, less than 4% of naive CD8, about 2.5% of memory CD4, and roughly 0.43% of memory CD8 clonotypes.

The clonotype originates from a man in his late teens or twenties in good health. Some clones in this sample may be carry-over from other donors' samples. Sample: naive CD4+ T cells from PBMCs. The cell subset or site tag for this specimen amounts to: CD45RA+ positively selected. The rearranged chain carries TRBV15 and TRBJ1-4, and perhaps TRBD1 as D gene, on 6 matching bases. CDR3 loop: CATRGGSGREKLFF. Here is the DNA: TGTGCCACCCGAGGGGGTAGTGGGCGCGAAAAACTGTTTTTT.